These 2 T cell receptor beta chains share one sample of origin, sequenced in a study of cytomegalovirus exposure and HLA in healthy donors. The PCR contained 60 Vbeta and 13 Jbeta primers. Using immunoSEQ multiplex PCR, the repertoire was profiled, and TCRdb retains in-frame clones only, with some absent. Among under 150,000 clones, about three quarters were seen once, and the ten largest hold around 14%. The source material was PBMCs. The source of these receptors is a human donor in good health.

CDR3 protein: CASSVEQGGYEQYF. CDR3 in DNA: TGTGCCAGCAGTGTCGAACAGGGGGGCTACGAGCAGTACTTC. V is TRBV6-1 and J is TRBJ2-7, with TRBD1 matching over 8 bases. Germline assignment: CDR1 MNHNS and CDR2 SASEGT. V was clipped by 4 bases and J by 3 bases; unmatched bases: 5. The CDR3 spans 14 residues.

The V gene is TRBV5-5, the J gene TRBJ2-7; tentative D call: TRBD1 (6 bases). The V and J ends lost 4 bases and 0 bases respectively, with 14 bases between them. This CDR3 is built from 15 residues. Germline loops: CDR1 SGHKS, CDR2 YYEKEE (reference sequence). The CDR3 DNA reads TGTGCCAGCAGCCCCAAGGACAGAAGCTCCTACGAGCAGTACTTC. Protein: CASSPKDRSSYEQYF.